The 16 T cell receptor beta chains reported below all come from one sample, sequenced in a study of T cell clones after liver transplantation. Here immunoSEQ multiplex PCR was the method, and the copy in TCRdb shows in-frame clones only, minus some. The sample lists 24,000 or so clones; around two thirds were seen once. Material: CD4+ T cells from blood, obtained before liver transplant. The receptors were gathered from a human donor who received a liver transplant.

The chain links TRBV10-3 to TRBJ1-2, with unresolved D. CDR3 length: 12 amino acids. Trimming cost V 3 bases and J 6 bases, with 8 bases left between them. CDR1 and CDR2 (germline): ENHRY, SYGVKD. The CDR3 DNA is TGTGCCATCAGTGAAACTGGGGATGGCTACACCTTC. Amino acid sequence: CAISETGDGYTF.

The V gene is TRBV28, the J gene TRBJ2-3; weak D call: TRBD2 (6 bases). Between the trimmed V and J ends, which lost 8 bases and 0 bases, there was a span of 12 bases. The CDR3 spans 14 residues. From germline, CDR1 is MDHEN and CDR2 SYDVKM. The CDR3 here is CASGRGTSTDTQYF. The CDR3 DNA is TGTGCCAGCGGACGGGGGACTAGCACAGATACGCAGTATTTT. Complete variable domain (other parts from reference TRBV28 and TRBJ2-3): DVKVTQSSRYLVKRTGEKVFLECVQDMDHENMFWYRQDPGLGLRLIYFSYDVKMKEKGDIPEGYSVSREKKERFSLILESASTNQTSMYLCASGRGTSTDTQYFGPGTRLTVL.

V gene TRBV5-1 combines with J gene TRBJ1-1, with D unresolved. This CDR3 region has 13 residues. The V end lost 6 bases, the J end lost 5 bases, and 14 bases lay between the germline ends. CDR1 SGHRS and CDR2 YFSETQ come from the germline V gene. The DNA of the CDR3 is TGCGCCAGCAAGGAACCCGGTAGGACTGAAGCTTTCTTT. It is translated as CASKEPGRTEAFF.

This clone came up a few times. This chain uses TRBV2 with TRBJ2-2; TRBD2 aligns across 11 bases. CDR1 SNHLY and CDR2 FYNNEI come from the germline V gene. The V and J ends lost 8 bases and 5 bases, in that order; junction bases with no gene match: 7. This CDR3 is 15 amino acids long. The CDR3 nucleotides read TGTGCCAGCGTACCTACTAGCGGGGGAACCGGGGAGCTGTTTTTT. Protein: CASVPTSGGTGELFF.

The J gene is TRBJ2-2, the V gene TRBV15, with D possibly TRBD2 on 5 matching bases. The V end was cut by 0 bases, the J end by 0 bases, with 8 bases between. Per germline, CDR1 LNHNV and CDR2 YYDKDF (reference sequence). This CDR3 spans 16 amino acids. The CDR3, as DNA: TGTGCCACCAGCAGAGATTGGCGGGCGAACACCGGGGAGCTGTTTTTT. This sequence encodes CATSRDWRANTGELFF.

The genes are TRBV21-1 and TRBJ2-1; TRBD2, the D gene given by the table, was not confirmed from the DNA. TRBV21-1 is tagged as a pseudogene. This CDR3 has 15 residues. The CDR3 here is CASSLSGSSYNEQFF. CDR3 DNA: TGTGCCAGCAGCCTTAGCGGGAGCTCCTACAATGAGCAGTTCTTC.

The rearrangement joins TRBV7-2 to TRBJ2-2, with 8 bases fitting TRBD1. V shed 4 bases and J 1 base; nucleotides not matched to a gene: 5. The V gene's germline CDR1 is SGHTA and CDR2 FQGNSA. This CDR3 is 16 amino acids long. This chain's CDR3 is CASSSGQGWNTGELFF. CDR3 nucleotides: TGTGCCAGCAGCTCAGGACAGGGCTGGAACACCGGGGAGCTGTTTTTT.

The J gene is TRBJ2-5, the V gene TRBV7-9, with 8 bases fitting TRBD2. The CDR3 loop spans 15 amino acids. With 0 bases clipped from V and 5 bases from J, the junction kept 5 bases outside the gene matches. The germline V gene encodes CDR1 SEHNR and CDR2 FQNEAQ (reference sequence). Here the CDR3 reads CASSLASGGGETQYF. CDR3 DNA: TGTGCCAGCAGCTTAGCCAGCGGGGGAGGCGAGACCCAGTACTTC. Full variable domain (rest looked up from reference TRBV7-9 and TRBJ2-5): DTGVSQNPRHKITKRGQNVTFRCDPISEHNRLYWYRQTLGQGPEFLTYFQNEAQLEKSRLLSDRFSAERPKGSFSTLEIQRTEQGDSAMYLCASSLASGGGETQYFGPGTRLLVL.

The chain recombines TRBV6-1 with TRBJ2-5; tentative D call: TRBD2 (6 bases). This CDR3 has 14 residues. The germline V and J ends were trimmed by 1 base and 5 bases, with 11 bases remaining between them. From germline, CDR1 is MNHNS and CDR2 SASEGT. The CDR3 here is CASSEVRGRETQYF. The CDR3 DNA reads as TGTGCCAGCAGTGAAGTTAGAGGGAGGGAGACCCAGTACTTC.

V and J are TRBV6-1 and TRBJ1-5; D remains unclear. The CDR3 consists of 13 residues. V gave up 4 bases and J gave up 6 bases, with 10 bases separating them. Per the germline V gene, CDR1 is MNHNS and CDR2 is SASEGT. This CDR3 is CASSAKRSQPQHF. The CDR3, as DNA: TGTGCCAGCAGTGCTAAAAGGAGTCAGCCCCAGCATTTT.

This clone appeared a few times. The J gene is TRBJ1-1, the V gene TRBV19; D is ambiguous. The CDR3 runs to 11 residues. The germline V gene has CDR1 LNHDA and CDR2 SQIVND (reference sequence). The V end lost 7 bases, the J end lost 11 bases, and 14 bases lay between the germline ends. The CDR3 DNA sequence: TGTGCCAGTACCGGGAGGGTGGAGGCTTTCTTT. This encodes CASTGRVEAFF. The full variable domain, in which reference TRBV19 and TRBJ1-1 provide the parts outside the CDR3, is DGGITQSPKYLFRKEGQNVTLSCEQNLNHDAMYWYRQDPGQGLRLIYYSQIVNDFQKGDIAEGYSVSREKKESFPLTVTSAQKNPTAFYLCASTGRVEAFFGQGTRLTVV.

This clone was recorded once. The chain combines TRBV5-6 with TRBJ1-5; no clear D. The CDR3 has 14 residues. The V gene's germline CDR1 is SGHDT and CDR2 YYEEEE. The V gene lost 1 base and the J gene lost 5 bases, with 10 bases spanning the gap. CDR3 loop: CASSLYGVYQPQHF. The CDR3 bases are TGTGCCAGCAGCTTGTATGGGGTCTATCAGCCCCAGCATTTT.

This clone was recorded only once. The chain joins TRBV5-5 to TRBJ2-3; 10 positions match TRBD2. V dropped 4 bases and J dropped 4; count of bases not matched to a gene: 6. This CDR3 is built from 15 residues. Germline values: CDR1 SGHKS, CDR2 YYEKEE (reference sequence). This chain's CDR3 is CASSPPSGGADTQYF. In nucleotides, the CDR3 is TGTGCCAGCAGCCCCCCTAGCGGGGGCGCAGATACGCAGTATTTT.

V is TRBV6-5 and J is TRBJ1-3; D is unclear. With 5 bases removed from V and 3 bases from J, the gap between germline ends came to 14 bases. Germline CDR1 is MNHEY and CDR2 is SVGAGI. This CDR3 comprises 15 residues. The CDR3 DNA reads as TGTGCCAGCAGTCAGGAACACAATGTTGGAAACACCATATATTTT. Encoded protein: CASSQEHNVGNTIYF.

The gene calls are TRBV18 and TRBJ1-6; D possibly corresponds to TRBD1 (5 bases). Trimming took 1 base from V and 9 from J, leaving 10 bases between them. The CDR3 is 14 amino acids. Germline values: CDR1 KGHSH, CDR2 LQKENI. The CDR3 DNA sequence: TGTGCCAGCTCACCACAGGGGCTGGGTTCACCCCTCCACTTT. Protein sequence: CASSPQGLGSPLHF.

The V and J genes are TRBV28 and TRBJ1-4, with 9 bases aligning to TRBD1. The CDR3 covers 14 residues. Germline V lookup: CDR1 MDHEN, CDR2 SYDVKM. Germline trimming cut 7 bases from V and 7 bases from J; bases unmatched to any gene: 7. The CDR3 is CASNEGQGGEKLFF. In DNA, the CDR3 is TGTGCCAGCAACGAGGGACAGGGCGGTGAAAAACTGTTTTTT. Based on the CDR3 plus reference TRBV28 and TRBJ1-4, the full variable domain is DVKVTQSSRYLVKRTGEKVFLECVQDMDHENMFWYRQDPGLGLRLIYFSYDVKMKEKGDIPEGYSVSREKKERFSLILESASTNQTSMYLCASNEGQGGEKLFFGSGTQLSVL.